Listed here are 15 T cell receptor beta chains from one sample, sequenced in a study of cytomegalovirus exposure and HLA in healthy donors. This table comes from immunoSEQ multiplex PCR, and its TCRdb copy is limited to in-frame clones, with some not included. Altogether roughly 120,000 clones are present, approximately 85% being singletons, with the ten largest covering roughly 5.3%. The sequencing sample was made of PBMCs. The source of these receptors is a man aged 18-30 years in good health and CMV-seronegative.

For this clone: The junction departs from germline at one end; a sequencing error may be responsible. V is TRBV7-8 and J is TRBJ2-7; TRBD1 agrees at 7 bases. The CDR3 runs 12 residues. CDR1 is SGHVS and CDR2 is FQNEAQ in the germline V gene. CDR3 coding DNA: TGTGCCAGCAGCTTAATACAGCAGGGGGTTTTTTGG. It is translated as CASSLIQQGVFW.

The chain couples TRBV6-1 to TRBJ1-2; TRBD1 agrees at 8 bases. In germline, CDR1 is MNHNS, CDR2 SASEGT. The CDR3 extends over 17 amino acids. The V gene end was trimmed by 3 bases and the J gene end by 3 bases; junction bases not matched to a gene: 12. DNA of the CDR3: TGTGCCAGCAGTGACCCCGGGACAGGACCCCTTGACTATGGCTACACCTTC. Its protein product is CASSDPGTGPLDYGYTF.

This clone was recorded a few times. V is TRBV7-9 and J is TRBJ2-7; the D gene is possibly TRBD1 (6 bases). Germline V lookup: CDR1 SEHNR, CDR2 FQNEAQ (reference sequence). The V end was cut by 2 bases, the J end by 5 bases, with 10 bases between. This CDR3 region has 13 residues. CDR3: CASSLSNRDEQYF. The CDR3 nucleotides read TGTGCCAGCAGCTTAAGCAACAGGGACGAGCAGTACTTC.

The genes are TRBV4-1 and TRBJ1-5; TRBD1 agrees at 11 bases. Germline V CDR1 and CDR2: MGHRA, YSYEKL. The CDR3 has 20 amino acids. The J segment lost 2 bases and the V segment lost 3 bases, leaving 15 bases of the junction unmatched. CDR3 nucleotides: TGCGCCAGCAGCCATCCTGGGGCGGACAGGGGGCTAAGGGGCAATCAGCCCCAGCATTTT. The encoded protein is CASSHPGADRGLRGNQPQHF.

The rearrangement joins TRBV2 to TRBJ1-4; unclear D gene. V dropped 5 bases and J dropped 8 bases, with 21 bases sitting between them. The CDR3 is 16 amino acids. Germline V gene sequence: CDR1 SNHLY, CDR2 FYNNEI. In DNA, the CDR3 is TGTGCCAGCAGTCCCCCTGGACGCCCCCGGAGGGAAAAACTGTTTTTT. Translation gives CASSPPGRPRREKLFF.

V gene TRBV29-1 combines with J gene TRBJ2-7, with 10 bases that match TRBD1. From germline, CDR1 is SQVTM and CDR2 ANQGSEA. Trimming removed 5 bases from V and 4 bases from J; junction bases left unmatched: 5. The CDR3 spans 13 residues. The CDR3 region is CSVWGQGLYEQYF. The CDR3 DNA follows: TGCAGCGTTTGGGGACAGGGGCTTTACGAGCAGTACTTC.

The rearrangement uses TRBV29-1 and TRBJ1-1, with D maybe TRBD1 (5 bases). Trimming took off 3 bases at V and 4 bases at J, with 9 bases between the two ends. This CDR3 is 12 amino acids long. CDR1 SQVTM and CDR2 ANQGSEA come from the germline V gene. This CDR3 reads CSVDKGITEAFF. The CDR3 region has the DNA TGCAGCGTTGATAAGGGGATCACTGAAGCTTTCTTT. Variable domain in full (rest from reference TRBV29-1 and TRBJ1-1): SAVISQKPSRDICQRGTSLTIQCQVDSQVTMMFWYRQQPGQSLTLIATANQGSEATYESGFVIDKFPISRPNLTFSTLTVSNMSPEDSSIYLCSVDKGITEAFFGQGTRLTVV.

This rearrangement joins TRBV18 to TRBJ2-7; 8 nucleotides align to TRBD2. From germline, CDR1 is KGHSH and CDR2 LQKENI. V lost 3 bases and J lost 0; bases outside the gene matches: 4. The CDR3 has 15 amino acids. The CDR3 spells CASSPSGDVSYEQYF. The CDR3, as DNA: TGTGCCAGCTCACCTAGCGGGGACGTCTCCTACGAGCAGTACTTC.

The rearrangement links TRBV19 to TRBJ2-7, with a tentative D call TRBD1 (5 bases). Germline V gives CDR1 LNHDA, CDR2 SQIVND (reference sequence). V was pared by 4 bases and J by 2 bases, with 12 bases between. This CDR3 is 14 amino acids long. CDR3: CASSSGRATYEQYF. CDR3 nucleotide sequence: TGTGCCAGTAGTAGTGGCAGGGCCACCTACGAGCAGTACTTC. Supplemented by reference TRBV19 and TRBJ2-7, the full variable domain reads DGGITQSPKYLFRKEGQNVTLSCEQNLNHDAMYWYRQDPGQGLRLIYYSQIVNDFQKGDIAEGYSVSREKKESFPLTVTSAQKNPTAFYLCASSSGRATYEQYFGPGTRLTVT.

The V gene is TRBV6-1, the J gene TRBJ1-1; D remains unclear. The CDR3 has 12 amino acids. Germline V gives CDR1 MNHNS, CDR2 SASEGT. V lost 8 bases and J lost 5, with 12 bases in between. CDR3 sequence reads: CASQRGGTEAFF. The CDR3 nucleotides read TGTGCCAGCCAACGGGGTGGGACTGAAGCTTTCTTT.

This chain connects TRBV15 to TRBJ1-1; no firm D call. This CDR3 has 15 residues. Trimming took off 1 base at V and 4 bases at J, with 13 bases between the two ends. Germline V gene lookup returns CDR1 LNHNV and CDR2 YYDKDF (reference sequence). The CDR3 DNA sequence: TGTGCCACCAGCAGAGTGCGGGGAGGAGGCACTGAAGCTTTCTTT. Translated: CATSRVRGGGTEAFF.

The rearrangement uses TRBV2 and TRBJ1-5; unclear D gene. The V end lost 7 bases, the J end lost 0 bases, and 16 bases lay between the germline ends. There are 16 residues in the CDR3. CDR1 SNHLY and CDR2 FYNNEI come from the germline V gene. The CDR3 nucleotides read TGTGCCAGCACCCTTGATCCAGTATATAGCAATCAGCCCCAGCATTTT. Translating it yields CASTLDPVYSNQPQHF.

This clone occurred once. The chain recombines TRBV7-2 with TRBJ2-7; 9 bases agree with TRBD2. From germline, CDR1 is SGHTA and CDR2 FQGNSA. The J segment lost 1 base and the V segment lost 1 base, leaving 8 bases of the junction unmatched. The CDR3 is made up of 17 amino acids. The CDR3 here is CASSLVASGAGSYEQYF. The CDR3 region has the DNA TGTGCCAGCAGCTTAGTAGCTAGCGGGGCCGGATCCTACGAGCAGTACTTC. The whole variable domain, filled in from reference TRBV7-2 and TRBJ2-7, reads GAGVSQSPSNKVTEKGKDVELRCDPISGHTALYWYRQSLGQGLEFLIYFQGNSAPDKSGLPSDRFSAERTGGSVSTLTIQRTQQEDSAVYLCASSLVASGAGSYEQYFGPGTRLTVT.

The rearrangement uses TRBV6-6 and TRBJ2-7; 9 bases align to TRBD1. The CDR3 has 14 amino acids. V trimming: 5 bases; J trimming: 3 bases; junction bases outside the gene matches: 5. Per the germline V gene, CDR1 is MNHNY and CDR2 is SVGAGI (reference sequence). CDR3 residues: CASSRRTGVYEQYF. In DNA, the CDR3 is TGTGCCAGCAGTAGACGGACAGGGGTCTACGAGCAGTACTTC.

The genes are TRBV19 and TRBJ1-5; maybe TRBD1 (6 bases). V was shortened by 7 bases and J by 5 bases, with 21 bases between the two germline ends. This CDR3 is built from 16 residues. CDR1 is LNHDA and CDR2 is SQIVND in the germline V gene (reference sequence). As DNA, the CDR3 is TGTGCCAGTAATGTTTTCGGTCGGGGGGGCTATCAGCCCCAGCATTTT. It translates to CASNVFGRGGYQPQHF.